Each of the 21 T cell receptor beta chains below was sequenced from the same sample in a study of PD-1 blockade in classical Hodgkin lymphoma (dated by TCRdb to 2018 to 2020). The library relied on the immunoSEQ multiplex PCR assay. As stored in TCRdb, this immuneACCESS dataset retains in-frame rearrangements with V and J assigned. A fraction of the clones does not appear; measured against another copy, unresolved V genes explain less than half of the discrepancy, and the remainder lacks a known reason. This sample comprises about 31,000 clones, about 85% of them detected only once. 2% to 2.5% of the sample comes from the top ten. The label giving this sample's time point can be read as: cycle 1 day 1 (C1D1), immediately before nivolumab initiation. Relapse after autologous stem cell transplantation had occurred in all trial patients, and cohorts A, B and C were distinguished by prior brentuximab vedotin exposure. Magnetic negative selection with a Miltenyi CD4+ T cell isolation kit was used to purify CD4+ T cells from thawed PBMCs.

The sample was CD4+ T cells from blood, taken at baseline. The source is a human donor with classical Hodgkin lymphoma.

The chain joins TRBV5-6 to TRBJ2-1, with D tentatively TRBD2 (6 bases). Trimming took off 6 bases at V and 0 bases at J, with 13 bases between the two ends. This CDR3 contains 15 residues. Germline assignment: CDR1 SGHDT and CDR2 YYEEEE. CDR3 sequence reads: CASNRDLSSYNEQFF. The CDR3 DNA reads as TGTGCCAGCAACCGGGACTTGAGCTCCTACAATGAGCAGTTCTTC.

J is TRBJ1-5 and V is TRBV19; TRBD1 agrees at 8 bases. V dropped 5 bases and J dropped 5; count of bases not matched to a gene: 8. Germline CDR1 LNHDA, CDR2 SQIVND (reference sequence). The CDR3 is made up of 15 amino acids. The CDR3 reads CASSPRGRGDQPQHF. The CDR3 region has the DNA TGTGCCAGTAGTCCCAGGGGGCGCGGGGATCAGCCCCAGCATTTT.

This clone has only a few counts. The rearrangement links TRBV19 to TRBJ1-5, with TRBD1 identical over 10 bases. The germline V gene has CDR1 LNHDA and CDR2 SQIVND (reference sequence). This CDR3 has 13 residues. Trimming removed 5 bases from V and 6 bases from J; junction bases left unmatched: 1. The CDR3 sequence is CASSGQGGQPQHF. The CDR3 DNA is TGTGCCAGTAGTGGACAGGGGGGTCAGCCCCAGCATTTT.

The chain links TRBV5-1 to TRBJ2-5, with 7 bases that match TRBD1. After removal of 4 bases from V and 4 bases from J, the junction contained 13 bases not matched to a gene. The CDR3 totals 16 residues. Per the germline V gene, CDR1 is SGHRS and CDR2 is YFSETQ. The CDR3 region is CASSLKLTGRGETQYF. CDR3 nucleotides: TGCGCCAGCAGCCTGAAATTGACAGGGAGAGGAGAGACCCAGTACTTC.

This clone appeared once. The chain joins TRBV14 to TRBJ2-5; D not resolved. Trimming removed 4 bases at V and 6 bases at J, with 12 bases between. CDR1 and CDR2 (germline): SGHDN, FVKESK. The CDR3 length is 13 residues. The CDR3 sequence: CASSRDLRQTQYF. DNA of the CDR3: TGTGCCAGCAGCCGAGATCTTCGGCAGACCCAGTACTTC. The whole variable domain, remainder taken from reference TRBV14 and TRBJ2-5, is EAGVTQFPSHSVIEKGQTVTLRCDPISGHDNLYWYRRVMGKEIKFLLHFVKESKQDESGMPNNRFLAERTGGTYSTLKVQPAELEDSGVYFCASSRDLRQTQYFGPGTRLLVL.

The rearrangement joins TRBV5-8 to TRBJ2-1; 10 positions match TRBD2. CDR1 SGHTS and CDR2 YDEGEE come from the germline V gene. The CDR3 consists of 15 residues. J was trimmed by 8 bases and V by 0 bases; bases with no gene match: 5. The CDR3 DNA is TGTGCCAGCAGCTTGGGTCTAGCGGGAGTCTATGAGCAGTTCTTC. It yields the protein CASSLGLAGVYEQFF.

The V call is TRBV4-1, the J call TRBJ2-7; no firm D call. Deletions cut 1 base from V and 2 bases from J, with 15 bases between. This CDR3 comprises 16 residues. The germline V gene encodes CDR1 MGHRA and CDR2 YSYEKL. The CDR3 region has the DNA TGCGCCAGCAGCCAAGTTTTGAGTAAACGGGCCTACGAGCAGTACTTC. Residues: CASSQVLSKRAYEQYF.

Points on this clone: At one of its ends the junction is not consistent with the germline gene, which may arise from a read error. V usage is TRBV7-7 and J usage is TRBJ2-1, with D possibly being TRBD2 (5 bases). The germline gives CDR1 SSHAT, CDR2 FNYEAQ (reference sequence). The CDR3 consists of 14 residues. CDR3 DNA: TGTGCTAGCAGCACTCCCGGGAACCCCAATGAGCAGTTCTTC. Its protein product is CASSTPGNPNEQFF.

J is TRBJ1-6 and V is TRBV2; 7 bases fit TRBD1. Trimming removed 3 bases from V and 13 bases from J; junction bases left unmatched: 9. Looked up from germline, CDR1 is SNHLY and CDR2 is FYNNEI. There are 14 residues in the CDR3. CDR3 nucleotide sequence: TGTGCCAGCAGTGACACAGGGGCGATTGCTCCCCTCCACTTT. Translating it yields CASSDTGAIAPLHF.

The chain carries TRBV5-6 and TRBJ2-7; D uncertain. The germline V gene has CDR1 SGHDT and CDR2 YYEEEE. V was shortened by 3 bases and J by 3 bases, with 13 bases between the two germline ends. The CDR3 is 14 residues long. The DNA of the CDR3 is TGTGCCAGCAGCTCGCTGGACCGAGGCTACGAGCAGTACTTC. This codes for CASSSLDRGYEQYF.

The chain combines TRBV28 with TRBJ1-2; D not certain. The V and J ends lost 6 bases and 2 bases respectively, with 10 bases between them. The germline CDR1 and CDR2 sequences are MDHEN and SYDVKM. The CDR3 is 13 residues long. The CDR3, as DNA: TGTGCCAGCAGCCTGGACGGCAACTATGGCTACACCTTC. It yields the protein CASSLDGNYGYTF.

This rearrangement joins TRBV15 to TRBJ2-7, with TRBD2 matching over 7 bases. The CDR3 extends over 14 amino acids. Germline CDR1 and CDR2: LNHNV and YYDKDF (reference sequence). V was pared by 8 bases and J by 4 bases, with 11 bases of the junction left unmatched. The CDR3 DNA reads TGTGCCACCCGGCCCAGCGGGATGAAGTACGAGCAGTACTTC. Amino acid sequence: CATRPSGMKYEQYF.

This sequence joins TRBV9 and TRBJ2-3, with D perhaps TRBD2 (6 bases). The CDR3 spans 15 residues. The V end lost 3 bases, the J end lost 3 bases, and 14 bases lay between the germline ends. Germline CDR1 and CDR2: SGDLS and YYNGEE. The CDR3 loop is CASSARRGRTDTQYF. The CDR3 DNA follows: TGTGCCAGCAGCGCAAGGAGGGGACGAACAGATACGCAGTATTTT.

The J gene is TRBJ1-4, the V gene TRBV7-2; 10 positions match TRBD1. CDR1 is SGHTA and CDR2 is FQGNSA in the germline V gene. This CDR3 contains 14 residues. J lost 5 bases, V lost 4 bases, and 1 base had no gene match. This chain's CDR3 is CASSWTGGNEKLFF. CDR3 coding DNA: TGTGCCAGCAGCTGGACAGGGGGGAATGAAAAACTGTTTTTT.

The chain has TRBV11-2 and TRBJ2-1; 7 nucleotides match TRBD1. This CDR3 region has 17 residues. Germline V CDR1 and CDR2: SGHAT, FQNNGV. Losses at the gene ends were 8 bases for V and 1 base for J; bases not matched to a gene: 14. The CDR3 is CASVKGAAHLSYNEQFF. The CDR3 DNA is TGTGCCAGCGTTAAGGGGGCAGCCCACCTTTCCTACAATGAGCAGTTCTTC.

This clone was picked up a small number of times. The rearrangement links TRBV5-6 to TRBJ2-1; no reliable D call. CDR1 and CDR2 (germline): SGHDT, YYEEEE. This CDR3 region has 13 residues. V was shortened by 4 bases and J by 0 bases, with 5 bases between the two germline ends. The CDR3 DNA reads as TGTGCCAGCAGCCGTTTCTCCTACAATGAGCAGTTCTTC. Translating it yields CASSRFSYNEQFF.

The table lists this clone with a few counts. The gene calls are TRBV29-1 and TRBJ2-7; 9 bases map to TRBD1. Trimming cost V 4 bases and J 4 bases; bases outside gene matches: 11. The CDR3 consists of 15 residues. Germline V gives CDR1 SQVTM, CDR2 ANQGSEA. The CDR3: CSVADMTGGIYEQYF. The CDR3 bases are TGCAGCGTTGCCGATATGACAGGGGGTATATACGAGCAGTACTTC.

The J gene is TRBJ1-2, the V gene TRBV5-1; D is perhaps TRBD1 (5 bases). V was shortened by 4 bases and J by 6 bases, with 19 bases between the two germline ends. The CDR3 spans 15 residues. Germline assignment: CDR1 SGHRS and CDR2 YFSETQ. CDR3 sequence reads: CASSPLSGGSHGYTF. Here the CDR3 DNA reads TGCGCCAGCAGCCCATTGTCGGGGGGGTCCCATGGCTACACCTTC.

The CDR3 here is CASSQFLGGGSGELFF. CDR3 nucleotides: TGTGCCAGCAGCCAATTCTTAGGGGGAGGCTCCGGGGAGCTGTTTTTT. This chain links TRBV4-2 with TRBJ2-2, with D perhaps given as TRBD1 or TRBD2 (6 bases each). Trimming left V 2 bases short and J 6 bases short, with 16 bases between. CDR3 length equals 16 residues. CDR1 LGHNA and CDR2 YNFKEQ come from the germline V gene.

The J gene is TRBJ2-6, the V gene TRBV19; no reliable D call. The germline gives CDR1 LNHDA, CDR2 SQIVND (reference sequence). This CDR3 is built from 13 residues. Trimming stripped 5 bases from V and 3 bases from J, with 5 bases between. Written as DNA, the CDR3 is TGTGCCAGTAGTTCCCGTGGGGCCAACGTCCTGACTTTC. Protein sequence: CASSSRGANVLTF. The complete variable domain, with remaining parts taken from reference TRBV19 and TRBJ2-6, reads DGGITQSPKYLFRKEGQNVTLSCEQNLNHDAMYWYRQDPGQGLRLIYYSQIVNDFQKGDIAEGYSVSREKKESFPLTVTSAQKNPTAFYLCASSSRGANVLTFGAGSRLTVL.

This chain uses TRBV14 with TRBJ2-3; maybe TRBD1 (5 bases). Germline CDR1 is SGHDN and CDR2 is FVKESK. V lost 1 base and J 12 bases, leaving 11 bases between the germline ends. This CDR3 spans 12 amino acids. As DNA, the CDR3 is TGTGCCAGCAGCCAAGGCCAGGGCACTCAGTATTTT. This codes for CASSQGQGTQYF. The whole variable domain, remainder taken from reference TRBV14 and TRBJ2-3, is EAGVTQFPSHSVIEKGQTVTLRCDPISGHDNLYWYRRVMGKEIKFLLHFVKESKQDESGMPNNRFLAERTGGTYSTLKVQPAELEDSGVYFCASSQGQGTQYFGPGTRLTVL.